A single sample gave rise to the 23 T cell receptor beta chains below, sequenced in a study of blood T cell repertoires in COVID-19. Profiling relied on immunoSEQ multiplex PCR, and the TCRdb table lists in-frame clones only, not all of them. The repertoire holds 200,000 to 250,000 clones, with around nine tenths as singletons. The material sequenced was PBMCs or T cells enriched from blood (not recorded which). The source is a woman younger than 45 who had been exposed to COVID-19.

The chain recombines TRBV11-3 with TRBJ1-1; no clear D. CDR3 length equals 12 residues. Germline-derived CDR1 and CDR2 are SGHNT and YENEEA. Trimming stripped 5 bases from V and 2 bases from J, with 6 bases between. CDR3 protein: CASSQDNTEAFF. In DNA, the CDR3 is TGTGCCAGCAGCCAGGATAACACTGAAGCTTTCTTT.

This clone was detected only once. The genes are TRBV6-5 and TRBJ1-4; 7 nucleotides line up with TRBD1. The CDR3 spans 15 residues. The germline V gene has CDR1 MNHEY and CDR2 SVGAGI. V trimming: 5 bases; J trimming: 5 bases; junction bases outside the gene matches: 8. CDR3: CASSPRQGLNEKLFF. The CDR3 region has the DNA TGTGCCAGCAGTCCGCGACAGGGACTCAATGAAAAACTGTTTTTT.

V and J are TRBV28 and TRBJ2-1; 9 bases are a match to TRBD1. The CDR3 spans 14 residues. Germline CDR1 reads MDHEN; CDR2 reads SYDVKM. Trimming took 8 bases from V and 8 from J; bases not matched to a gene: 10. DNA of the CDR3: TGTGCCAGCCGTTATCCGGGACAGGGTGATGAGCAGTTCTTC. This codes for CASRYPGQGDEQFF.

The chain recombines TRBV20-1 with TRBJ2-3, with D possibly TRBD2 on 6 matching bases. This CDR3 comprises 11 residues. CDR1 and CDR2 (germline): DFQATT, SNEGSKA (reference sequence). V was pared by 7 bases and J by 4 bases, with 9 bases between. This CDR3 reads CSGGVADTQYF. CDR3 DNA sequence: TGCAGTGGCGGGGTAGCAGATACGCAGTATTTT.

This clone turned up a few times. The rearrangement joins TRBV5-1 to TRBJ2-7; 9 bases line up with TRBD1. Germline values: CDR1 SGHRS, CDR2 YFSETQ. V lost 1 base and J lost 3; bases outside the gene matches: 5. This CDR3 comprises 15 residues. Here the CDR3 DNA reads TGCGCCAGCAGCTTGAACAGGGGGCTAAGCTACGAGCAGTACTTC. It yields the protein CASSLNRGLSYEQYF.

V and J are TRBV24-1 and TRBJ2-7, with D perhaps TRBD2 (6 bases). CDR3 length equals 13 residues. Trimming pared 9 bases from V and 5 bases from J, leaving 16 bases between. CDR1 KGHDR and CDR2 SFDVKD come from the germline V gene. The CDR3 bases are TGTGCCACCGGTAAACCGGGAGCCCACGAGCAGTACTTC. This translates into CATGKPGAHEQYF.

The CDR3 loop reads CASSTGEVTYEQYF. As DNA, the CDR3 is TGTGCCAGCAGCACCGGGGAGGTAACCTACGAGCAGTACTTC. The chain carries TRBV11-2 and TRBJ2-7; TRBD2 might be the D (6 bases). Trimming removed 5 bases at V and 2 bases at J, with 13 bases between. CDR1 and CDR2 (germline): SGHAT, FQNNGV. The CDR3 extends over 14 amino acids. Full variable domain (rest looked up from reference TRBV11-2 and TRBJ2-7): EAGVAQSPRYKIIEKRQSVAFWCNPISGHATLYWYQQILGQGPKLLIQFQNNGVVDDSQLPKDRFSAERLKGVDSTLKIQPAKLEDSAVYLCASSTGEVTYEQYFGPGTRLTVT.

This clone was seen only once. The V call is TRBV28, the J call TRBJ1-2; the D gene is possibly TRBD1 (6 bases). Germline V lookup: CDR1 MDHEN, CDR2 SYDVKM. V was pared by 5 bases and J by 2 bases, with 12 bases between. The CDR3 has 14 residues. The DNA for the CDR3 is TGTGCCAGCAGTCACGCCGGGACAAACTATGGCTACACCTTC. Translated, it gives CASSHAGTNYGYTF.

This clone showed up many times. This rearrangement joins TRBV5-1 to TRBJ2-3, with TRBD1 matching 7 bases. This CDR3 comprises 15 residues. From germline, CDR1 is SGHRS and CDR2 YFSETQ. J lost 4 bases, V lost 3 bases, and 8 bases had no gene match. CDR3 sequence (DNA): TGCGCCAGCAGCTCTGACAGGGTGGGCGCAGATACGCAGTATTTT. Encoded protein: CASSSDRVGADTQYF.

The gene calls are TRBV10-3 and TRBJ2-3; 9 nucleotides agree with TRBD2. Germline CDR1 and CDR2: ENHRY and SYGVKD. CDR3 length: 15 amino acids. After removal of 6 bases from V and 0 bases from J, the junction contained 4 bases not matched to a gene. The DNA for the CDR3 is TGTGCCATCAGCCCTAGCGGGGTAAGCACAGATACGCAGTATTTT. Translating it yields CAISPSGVSTDTQYF.

The gene calls are TRBV5-1 and TRBJ1-2; 10 bases align to TRBD1. This CDR3 contains 15 residues. Germline assignment: CDR1 SGHRS and CDR2 YFSETQ. The V gene end was trimmed by 0 bases and the J gene end by 8 bases; junction bases not matched to a gene: 7. The CDR3 DNA is TGCGCCAGCAGCTTGGACGGGGACAGGGGAGAAGGCTACACCTTC. Translated, it gives CASSLDGDRGEGYTF.

The chain combines TRBV11-2 with TRBJ2-7; D call uncertain. Germline V gene lookup returns CDR1 SGHAT and CDR2 FQNNGV. V lost 4 bases and J lost 4, with 2 bases in between. The CDR3 consists of 10 residues. Here the CDR3 DNA reads TGTGCCAGCAGCTCATACGAGCAGTACTTC. Translation gives CASSSYEQYF. Full variable domain (rest looked up from reference TRBV11-2 and TRBJ2-7): EAGVAQSPRYKIIEKRQSVAFWCNPISGHATLYWYQQILGQGPKLLIQFQNNGVVDDSQLPKDRFSAERLKGVDSTLKIQPAKLEDSAVYLCASSSYEQYFGPGTRLTVT.

The chain carries TRBV21-1 and TRBJ1-4. TRBV21-1 is a listed pseudogene. The length of the CDR3 is 17 residues. CDR3 bases: TGTGCCAGCAGCAAAAAAACGGGGGAAGCAACTAATGAAAAACTGTTTTTT. This translates into CASSKKTGEATNEKLFF.

The CDR3 protein is CASSQATGQGYTGELFF. The DNA of the CDR3 is TGTGCCAGCAGCCAAGCTACGGGACAGGGTTACACCGGGGAGCTGTTTTTT. The rearrangement joins TRBV3-1 (or the pseudogene TRBV3-2) to TRBJ2-2; the match to TRBD1 covers 9 bases. The CDR3 has 17 amino acids. Trimming took 1 base from V and 3 from J; bases not matched to a gene: 6. Germline V gene sequence: CDR1 LGHDT, CDR2 YNNKEL (reference sequence).

V usage is TRBV15 and J usage is TRBJ1-1, with a tentative D call TRBD1 (5 bases). V lost 0 bases to trimming and J lost 4 bases, with 9 bases between them. The length of the CDR3 is 14 residues. Germline assignment: CDR1 LNHNV and CDR2 YYDKDF (reference sequence). The CDR3 bases are TGTGCCACCAGCAGAGACAGGGTCGGCACTGAAGCTTTCTTT. Amino acids: CATSRDRVGTEAFF. Full variable domain (remainder filled in from reference TRBV15 and TRBJ1-1): DAMVIQNPRYQVTQFGKPVTLSCSQTLNHNVMYWYQQKSSQAPKLLFHYYDKDFNNEADTPDNFQSRRPNTSFCFLDIRSPGLGDTAMYLCATSRDRVGTEAFFGQGTRLTVV.

The V and J genes are TRBV6-5 and TRBJ2-2; tentative D call: TRBD1 (5 bases). The CDR3 is 15 residues long. Trimming removed 7 bases from V and 5 bases from J, with 17 bases in between. The V gene's germline CDR1 is MNHEY and CDR2 SVGAGI. The CDR3 here is CASNRRRGGTGELFF. CDR3 in DNA: TGTGCCAGCAACCGTCGAAGGGGCGGAACCGGGGAGCTGTTTTTT.

This chain links TRBV3-1 (or the pseudogene TRBV3-2) with TRBJ1-6; weak D call: TRBD1 (5 bases). The CDR3 extends over 19 amino acids. Germline-derived CDR1 and CDR2 are LGHDT and YNNKEL (reference sequence). V was cut by 1 base and J by 6 bases, with 22 bases left in between. The CDR3 coding sequence is TGTGCCAGCAGCCAAGCCCCTTCTGGGGGGATGACTCCTAATTCACCCCTCCACTTT. This encodes CASSQAPSGGMTPNSPLHF.

V usage is TRBV7-6 and J usage is TRBJ2-5; 11 nucleotides line up with TRBD2. V trimming: 5 bases; J trimming: 1 base; junction bases outside the gene matches: 3. CDR1 is SGHVS, CDR2 FNYEAQ, per germline. The CDR3 extends over 15 amino acids. CDR3 loop: CASSKGLAVQETQYF. CDR3 DNA: TGTGCCAGCAGCAAGGGACTAGCGGTCCAAGAGACCCAGTACTTC.

The V and J genes are TRBV9 and TRBJ2-3; weak D call: TRBD2 (6 bases). V was cut by 4 bases and J by 2 bases, with 11 bases left in between. The CDR3 covers 14 residues. CDR1 SGDLS and CDR2 YYNGEE come from the germline V gene. DNA of the CDR3: TGTGCCAGCAGCCCCCGGGGGTACACAGATACGCAGTATTTT. Translating gives CASSPRGYTDTQYF.

The gene calls are TRBV6-1 and TRBJ2-2, with D unclear. The CDR3 is made up of 13 amino acids. The V and J ends lost 0 bases and 8 bases respectively, with 7 bases between them. The V gene's germline CDR1 is MNHNS and CDR2 SASEGT. The CDR3 coding sequence is TGTGCCAGCAGTGAAGCCGTTATTGGGGAGCTGTTTTTT. It specifies CASSEAVIGELFF.

The chain combines TRBV11-2 with TRBJ1-2; possible D gene TRBD1, 6 bases. With 1 base removed from V and 5 bases from J, the gap between germline ends came to 23 bases. CDR3 length equals 18 residues. The germline V gene has CDR1 SGHAT and CDR2 FQNNGV. CDR3 sequence reads: CASSLVKGVYREGYGYTF. CDR3 in DNA: TGTGCCAGCAGCTTAGTAAAGGGCGTTTACAGGGAGGGTTATGGCTACACCTTC.

The chain carries TRBV4-1 and TRBJ2-1; 9 bases match TRBD2. Losses at the gene ends were 3 bases for V and 4 bases for J; bases not matched to a gene: 10. This CDR3 has 17 amino acids. Germline lookup yields CDR1 MGHRA and CDR2 YSYEKL. In DNA form, the CDR3 reads TGCGCCAGCAGCCATAGAACCGGGACTAGCTCTTACAATGAGCAGTTCTTC. Residues: CASSHRTGTSSYNEQFF.

In its sample, this clone was seen a few times. V and J are TRBV9 and TRBJ1-1; tentative D call: TRBD1 (5 bases). The germline V gene has CDR1 SGDLS and CDR2 YYNGEE. V lost 2 bases and J 4 bases, leaving 15 bases between the germline ends. CDR3 length: 15 residues. In DNA, the CDR3 is TGTGCCAGCAGCGTGGGATCCGGCGGGGGCACTGAAGCTTTCTTT. As protein: CASSVGSGGGTEAFF.